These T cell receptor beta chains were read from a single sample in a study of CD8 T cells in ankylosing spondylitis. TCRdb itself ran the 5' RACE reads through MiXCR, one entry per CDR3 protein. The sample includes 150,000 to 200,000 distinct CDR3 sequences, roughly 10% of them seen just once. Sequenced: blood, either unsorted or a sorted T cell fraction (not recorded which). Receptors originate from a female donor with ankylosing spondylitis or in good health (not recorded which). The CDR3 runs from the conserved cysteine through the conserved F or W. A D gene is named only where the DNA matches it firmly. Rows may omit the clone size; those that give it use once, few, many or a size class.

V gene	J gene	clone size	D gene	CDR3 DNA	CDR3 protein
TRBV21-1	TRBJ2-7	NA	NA	TGTGCCAGCAGCAGAGACAAATCGGGACTCCTCCTCGGCGAGCAGTACTTC	CASSRDKSGLLLGEQYF
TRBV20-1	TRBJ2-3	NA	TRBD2	TGCAGTGCTAGGAGCGGGGAGGGTACAGATACGCAGTATTTT	CSARSGEGTDTQYF
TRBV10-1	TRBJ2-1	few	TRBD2	TGCGCCAGCCTCCGGTGGGCTAGCGGGAGTGAGGCCTACAATGAGCAGTTCTTC	CASLRWASGSEAYNEQFF
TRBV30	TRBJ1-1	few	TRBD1	TGTGCCTGGAGTGTAGAGGTAGGGGGCAGGACTGAAGCTTTCTTT	CAWSVEVGGRTEAFF
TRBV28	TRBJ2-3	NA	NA	TGTGCCAGCAGTTGGTCTAGCGCTACTATGAACACAGATACGCAGTATTTT	CASSWSSATMNTDTQYF
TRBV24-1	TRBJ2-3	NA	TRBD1	TGTGCCACCAGTGACAGCCGGGACAGGGGGTTGGGTAGCACAGATACGCAGTATTTT	CATSDSRDRGLGSTDTQYF
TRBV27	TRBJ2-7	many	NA	TGTGCCAGCAGTTTAGATGGCCACGAGCAGTACTTC	CASSLDGHEQYF
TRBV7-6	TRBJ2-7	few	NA	TGTGCCAGCAGCTTATATTCTGGCAGCAGCTCCTACGAGCAGTACTTC	CASSLYSGSSSYEQYF
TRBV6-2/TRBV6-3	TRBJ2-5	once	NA	TGTGCCAGCAGCCTATTGTCCGGACTGGAGACCCAGTACTTC	CASSLLSGLETQYF
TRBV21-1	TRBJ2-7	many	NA	TGTGCCAGCAGCAAAGCAGCTGGACAGAAGCTCTACGAGCAGTACTTC	CASSKAAGQKLYEQYF
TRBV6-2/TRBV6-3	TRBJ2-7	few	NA	TGTGCCAGCAGTTACTCCAGGGCTCTCCCCTCCTACGAGCAGTACTTC	CASSYSRALPSYEQYF
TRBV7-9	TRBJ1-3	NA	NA	TGTGCCAGCGTCCTGGAGGGAAGCTCTGGAAACACCATATATTTT	CASVLEGSSGNTIYF
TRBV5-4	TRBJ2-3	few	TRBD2	TGTGCCACGGGACTAGAAGACAGTTTAGGCGATACGCAGTATTTT	CATGLEDSLGDTQYF
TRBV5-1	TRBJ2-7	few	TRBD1	TGCGCCAGCAGCTTAACAGGGGGCATCTTGGAGCAGTACTTC	CASSLTGGILEQYF
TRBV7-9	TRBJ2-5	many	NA	TGTGCCAGCAGCTTTGACAAGGTTCGCTGGTACCAAGAGACCCAGTACTTC	CASSFDKVRWYQETQYF
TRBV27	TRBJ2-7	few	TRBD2	TGTGCCAGCAGTCCGCTAGCGGGAGGCCCCAACGAGCAGTACTTC	CASSPLAGGPNEQYF
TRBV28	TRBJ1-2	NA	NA	TGTGCCAGCAGTTTATCTCATGTTGGGGGAGACGGCTACACCTTC	CASSLSHVGGDGYTF
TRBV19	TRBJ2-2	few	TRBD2	TGTGCCAGTAGTCTAGCGGGAGGGCCCACGAACACCGGGGAGCTGTTTTTT	CASSLAGGPTNTGELFF
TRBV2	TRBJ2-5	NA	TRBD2	TGTGCCAGCAGTGAGATTAGGGGGACTAGCGGGAAAGAGACCCAGTACTTC	CASSEIRGTSGKETQYF
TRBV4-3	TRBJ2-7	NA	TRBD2	TGCGCCAGCAGCCAAGATACAAGCGGGAGCTACGAGCAGTACTTC	CASSQDTSGSYEQYF
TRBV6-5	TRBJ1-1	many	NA	TGTGCCAGCCGCGAAGGGTGGAACACTGAAGCTTTCTTT	CASREGWNTEAFF
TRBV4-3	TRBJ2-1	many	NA	TGCGCCAGCAGCCAAGGAGGGGCGAATGAGCAGTTCTTC	CASSQGGANEQFF
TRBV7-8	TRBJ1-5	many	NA	TGTGCCAGCAAGGAGGGACTCAATCAGCCCCAGCATTTT	CASKEGLNQPQHF
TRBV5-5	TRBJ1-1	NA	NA	TGTGCCAGCAGCTTGGCCGGGGGCAGGGGAGCTTTCTTT	CASSLAGGRGAFF
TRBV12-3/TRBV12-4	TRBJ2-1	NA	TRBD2	TGTGCCAGCACTCTCGGACTAGCGGGATACAATGAGCAGTTCTTC	CASTLGLAGYNEQFF
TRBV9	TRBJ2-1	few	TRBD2	TGTGCCAGCAGCGCGGCCACTAGCGGGAGGCCCAATGAGCAGTTCTTC	CASSAATSGRPNEQFF
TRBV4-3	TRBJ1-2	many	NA	TGCGCCAGCAGCCACGGGGGCGATGGCTACACCTTC	CASSHGGDGYTF
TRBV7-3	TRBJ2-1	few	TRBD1	TGTGCCAGCAGCTGGTCAGGGGGTGATGAGCAGTTCTTC	CASSWSGGDEQFF
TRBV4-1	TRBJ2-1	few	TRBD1	TGCGCCAGCAGCCCACAGGGGGCCGCCTTTGTCCGCTCCTACAATGAGCAGTTCTTC	CASSPQGAAFVRSYNEQFF
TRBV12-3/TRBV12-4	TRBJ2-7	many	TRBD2	TGTGCCAGCGGAGGGAGGGACGAGCAGTACTTC	CASGGRDEQYF
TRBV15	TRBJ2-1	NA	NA	TGTGCCACCAGCGGTGTGCGCGGGTACTACAATGAGCAGTTCTTC	CATSGVRGYYNEQFF
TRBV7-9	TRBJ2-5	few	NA	TGTGCCAGCAGCTCCTTAGCGCACCAAGAGACCCAGTACTTC	CASSSLAHQETQYF
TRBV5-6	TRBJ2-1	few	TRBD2	TGTGCCAGCAGCTTTAAGGTCGGGAGGGCCCACAATGAGCAGTTCTTC	CASSFKVGRAHNEQFF
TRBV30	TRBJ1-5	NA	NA	TGTGCCTGGAGCGCCGGGGGAGGGAATCAGCCCCAGCATTTT	CAWSAGGGNQPQHF
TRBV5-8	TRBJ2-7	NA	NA	TGTGCCCTGGGCTACGAGCAGTACTTC	CALGYEQYF
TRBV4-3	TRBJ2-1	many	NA	TGCGCCAGCAGCCAGTCTTTAGTCTATGAGCAGTTCTTC	CASSQSLVYEQFF
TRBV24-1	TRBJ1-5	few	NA	TGTGCCACCAGTGATTTAGACAGCAATCAGCCCCAGCATTTT	CATSDLDSNQPQHF
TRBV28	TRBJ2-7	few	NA	TGTGCCAGCAGTGAGCAGGGCGGGTACGAGCAGTACTTC	CASSEQGGYEQYF
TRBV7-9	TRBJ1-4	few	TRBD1	TGTGCCAGCAGACTGGGACAGGCCCTATCTAATGAAAAACTGTTTTTT	CASRLGQALSNEKLFF
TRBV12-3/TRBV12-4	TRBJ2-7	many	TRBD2	TGTGCCAGCAGTCCGGGGGGAGTAGACGAGCAGTACTTC	CASSPGGVDEQYF
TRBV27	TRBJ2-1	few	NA	TGTGCCAGCAGGGGGGACCAATACAATGAGCAGTTCTTC	CASRGDQYNEQFF